The present T cell receptor (beta chain) was sequenced within a study of cytomegalovirus exposure and HLA in healthy donors. With respect to this clone: The antigen remains unidentified.

Whole-study findings and limits: As a later analysis showed, a missense DCLRE1C variant was linked to trimming of TCR beta V- and J-genes. In an earlier analysis, most TCR beta V segments were productive about 87% or about 30% of the time.

This PCR relied on a set of 60 Vbeta primers and 13 Jbeta primers. Here immunoSEQ multiplex PCR was the method, and the copy in TCRdb shows in-frame clones only, minus some. In total, the table holds around 100,000 clones. The TCR sequence derives from a man younger than 45 in good health and CMV-seronegative. Specimen: PBMCs.

The CDR3: CASSEHRVSTYEQYF. The CDR3 DNA is TGCGCCAGCAGTGAGCACAGGGTTAGTACCTACGAGCAGTACTTC. The V call is TRBV10-1, the J call TRBJ2-7, with D possibly TRBD1 on 6 matching bases. The CDR3 has 15 residues. V gave up 2 bases and J gave up 2 bases, with 13 bases separating them. In germline, CDR1 is WNHNN, CDR2 SYGVQD (reference sequence).